This T cell receptor (beta chain) was sequenced in a study of T cells in Graves' hyperthyroidism and ophthalmopathy. Whole-study results and caveats: Most clonotypes expanded in thyroid above 0.001 were likewise present in blood.

This clonotype appeared once. Its specificity is not known. Amplification of TCR beta CDR3 regions used RNA as the template. Using the HTBI primer set, a first-round RT-PCR was run on the TCR CDR3. MiXCR was run by TCRdb on the multiplex PCR reads, yielding one entry per CDR3 protein. The sample includes approximately 400,000 distinct CDR3 sequences, 15% to 18% of them seen just once. Exclusions: uncontrolled infection, other autoimmune disease, pregnancy, lactation. The CDR3 is 14 amino acids. Deletions cut 0 bases from V and 4 bases from J, with 8 bases between. Germline values: CDR1 KGHDR, CDR2 SFDVKD.

J is TRBJ1-2 and V is TRBV24-1; D unresolved. Sequenced: blood. The clonotype originates from a woman younger than 35 with Graves' hyperthyroidism. As DNA, the CDR3 is TGTGCCACCAGTGATTTGCAACAGACCTATGGCTACACCTTC. Residues: CATSDLQQTYGYTF.